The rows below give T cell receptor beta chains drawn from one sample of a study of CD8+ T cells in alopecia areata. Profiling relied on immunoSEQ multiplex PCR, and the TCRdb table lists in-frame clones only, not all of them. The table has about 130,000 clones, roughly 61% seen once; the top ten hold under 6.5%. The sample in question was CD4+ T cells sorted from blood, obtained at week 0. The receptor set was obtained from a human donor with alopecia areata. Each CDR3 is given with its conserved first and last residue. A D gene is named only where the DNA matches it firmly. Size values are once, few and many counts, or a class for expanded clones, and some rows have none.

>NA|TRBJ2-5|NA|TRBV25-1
CASSESGAQETQYF
TGTGCCAGCAGTGAATCGGGGGCACAAGAGACCCAGTACTTC
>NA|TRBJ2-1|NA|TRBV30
CAGTQSSYNEQFF
TGTGCCGGAACACAGTCCTCCTACAATGAGCAGTTCTTC
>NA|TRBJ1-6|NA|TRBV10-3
CAISKDGQNSPLHF
TGTGCCATCAGCAAGGACGGACAAAATTCACCCCTCCACTTT
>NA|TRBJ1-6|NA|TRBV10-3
CAISDYGSPLHF
TGTGCCATCAGTGACTATGGATCACCCCTCCACTTT
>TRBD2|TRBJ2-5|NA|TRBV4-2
CASSQGQRGGETQYF
TGTGCCAGCAGCCAAGGTCAGCGGGGAGGGGAGACCCAGTACTTC
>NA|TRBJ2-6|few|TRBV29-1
CSVEHSGANVLTF
TGCAGCGTTGAACACTCTGGGGCCAACGTCCTGACTTTC
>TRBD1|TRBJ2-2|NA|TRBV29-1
CSVDGQGTTGELFF
TGCAGCGTTGATGGACAGGGGACCACCGGGGAGCTGTTTTTT
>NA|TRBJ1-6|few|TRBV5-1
CASSLRGTVRSPLHF
TGCGCCAGCAGCTTAAGAGGTACAGTCAGATCACCCCTCCACTTT
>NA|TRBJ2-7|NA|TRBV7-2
CASSRPGYEQYF
TGTGCCAGCAGCCGACCGGGCTACGAGCAGTACTTC
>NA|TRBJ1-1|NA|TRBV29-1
CSVARSGSEAFF
TGCAGCGTTGCGAGGTCAGGATCTGAAGCTTTCTTT
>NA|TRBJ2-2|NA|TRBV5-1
CASNRLGGTGELFF
TGCGCCAGTAACCGACTAGGAGGGACCGGGGAGCTGTTTTTT
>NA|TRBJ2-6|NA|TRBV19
CASSGPGGANVLTF
TGTGCCAGTAGTGGCCCGGGAGGGGCCAACGTCCTGACTTTC
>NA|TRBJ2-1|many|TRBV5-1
CASSYNDRTSQQFF
TGCGCCAGCAGCTATAACGACAGGACCTCCCAGCAGTTCTTC
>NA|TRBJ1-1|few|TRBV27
CASSLSPGSTEAFF
TGTGCCAGCAGTTTATCGCCGGGGAGTACTGAAGCTTTCTTT